One and the same sample provided the 29 T cell receptor beta chains below, sequenced in a study of T cells expressing NK-cell markers (dated by TCRdb to the early 2020s). Library preparation employed 5' RACE. These reads were obtained on an Illumina HiSeq 2000. TCRdb reprocessed the reads, and each CDR3 protein sequence is entered once, without DNA. The sample's table covers a few hundred thousand distinct CDR3 sequences. About 0.39% of the sample goes to the ten largest clones. Sequenced material: blood T cells: a sorted CD56 or NKG2C T cell subset, CD4+ or CD8+ T cells, or bulk PBMC T cells (not recorded which). The receptors were gathered from a young man in good health. Donor details come from another sample of the same person, matched by shared clones.

The chain recombines TRBV5-1 with TRBJ2-2; TCRdb selects TRBD2, and the lack of DNA leaves this call unchecked. Germline CDR1 reads SGHRS; CDR2 reads YFSETQ. This CDR3 is built from 15 residues. CDR3 in amino acids: CASSTRTTGSGELFF.

The chain recombines TRBV10-3 with TRBJ2-3; no DNA is available, so the TRBD1 call from TCRdb remains unchecked. Germline loops: CDR1 ENHRY, CDR2 SYGVKD. This CDR3 has 16 amino acids. The CDR3 loop is CAISEPQGRVTDTQYF.

The V call is TRBV27, the J call TRBJ2-7; TCRdb proposes TRBD2, but this gene call is untestable without DNA. CDR1 and CDR2 (germline): MNHEY, SMNVEV (reference sequence). This CDR3 comprises 13 residues. This CDR3 reads CASSKSGGLEQYF.

The chain combines TRBV30 with TRBJ2-1; TCRdb picks TRBD2, but there is no DNA to check that call. The CDR3 runs 12 residues. CDR1 is GTSNPN, CDR2 SVGIG, per germline (reference sequence). The CDR3: CAWAAENNEQFF. The full variable domain, its missing parts supplied by reference TRBV30 and TRBJ2-1, is SQTIHQWPATLVQPVGSPLSLECTVEGTSNPNLYWYRQAAGRGLQLLFYSVGIGQISSEVPQNLSASRPQDRQFILSSKKLLLSDSGFYLCAWAAENNEQFFGPGTRLTVL.

This rearrangement joins TRBV29-1 to TRBJ2-3; lacking DNA, the TRBD1 call made by TCRdb goes unchecked. The CDR3 loop spans 14 amino acids. Germline-derived CDR1 and CDR2 are SQVTM and ANQGSEA. The CDR3 sequence is CSVEGQVGTDTQYF.

The V gene is TRBV5-6, the J gene TRBJ2-7. This CDR3 comprises 14 residues. Germline V gene lookup returns CDR1 SGHDT and CDR2 YYEEEE. CDR3 sequence reads: CASSYRELYYEQYF.

V is TRBV2 and J is TRBJ1-2; the D call of TRBD1 rests on TCRdb alone, since no DNA is present to check it. Germline-derived CDR1 and CDR2 are SNHLY and FYNNEI. CDR3 size: 12 residues. The CDR3: CASTGGIAGYTF.

This chain links TRBV6-5 with TRBJ2-7; the D gene TCRdb calls, TRBD1, cannot be checked with no DNA. Germline V gives CDR1 MNHEY, CDR2 SVGAGI. The CDR3 extends over 15 amino acids. CDR3 sequence: CASSRQAPNSYEQYF.

The chain couples TRBV6-5 to TRBJ1-6. Germline CDR1 is MNHEY and CDR2 is SVGAGI. The CDR3 runs 12 residues. The CDR3: CASSSTGSPLHF.

The gene calls are TRBV5-1 and TRBJ2-3; TCRdb's assignment of TRBD2 cannot be checked, as there is no DNA. The germline V gene encodes CDR1 SGHRS and CDR2 YFSETQ. CDR3 length: 18 amino acids. This CDR3 is CASSSGLAGARGTDTQYF.

The chain couples TRBV7-6 to TRBJ1-1. The germline V gene encodes CDR1 SGHVS and CDR2 FNYEAQ. This CDR3 has 13 amino acids. The CDR3 sequence: CASSLAAGTEAFF.

V and J are TRBV11-1 and TRBJ2-2; the D gene TCRdb calls, TRBD2, cannot be checked with no DNA. This CDR3 contains 18 residues. Germline CDR1 is SGHAT and CDR2 is FQDESV (reference sequence). CDR3 sequence: CASSLGGSGEANTGELFF.

The rearrangement links TRBV7-9 to TRBJ2-7. The germline V gene has CDR1 SEHNR and CDR2 FQNEAQ (reference sequence). The CDR3 is 11 residues long. The CDR3 loop is CASSPFSEQYF.

The gene calls are TRBV19 and TRBJ2-6; TCRdb calls TRBD1, which cannot be checked without DNA. The CDR3 sequence is 18 residues long. Germline V gene lookup returns CDR1 LNHDA and CDR2 SQIVND (reference sequence). The CDR3 sequence: CASILRGAELSGANVLTF.

The V and J genes are TRBV6-5 and TRBJ2-1; the TCRdb D gene call, TRBD1, has no DNA to confirm it. The CDR3 runs 17 residues. Germline values: CDR1 MNHEY, CDR2 SVGAGI. The CDR3 spells CASSYAPQGWASNEQFF.

The chain carries TRBV11-3 and TRBJ2-1. Looked up from germline, CDR1 is SGHNT and CDR2 is YENEEA. The CDR3 runs to 17 residues. The CDR3: CASSLVLGRSSYNEQFF.

The CDR3 protein is CASSLDRGLESPLHF. The chain uses TRBV5-6 and TRBJ1-6. The germline CDR1 and CDR2 sequences are SGHDT and YYEEEE. This CDR3 is built from 15 residues. The variable domain in full, with the rest retrieved from reference TRBV5-6 and TRBJ1-6, is DAGVTQSPTHLIKTRGQQVTLRCSPKSGHDTVSWYQQALGQGPQFIFQYYEEEERQRGNFPDRFSGHQFPNYSSELNVNALLLGDSALYLCASSLDRGLESPLHFGNGTRLTVT.

The V call is TRBV4-2, the J call TRBJ2-7; the TCRdb D gene call, TRBD2, has no DNA to confirm it. Looked up from germline, CDR1 is LGHNA and CDR2 is YNFKEQ. This CDR3 region has 15 residues. Here the CDR3 reads CASSQDGTSGHEQYF.

The chain couples TRBV12-3 or TRBV12-4 to TRBJ2-3; the TRBD1 assignment by TCRdb is unverifiable without DNA. The length of the CDR3 is 15 residues. This CDR3 reads CASSISGIPPDTQYF.

This chain joins TRBV6-1 and TRBJ1-6; TCRdb's D gene call, TRBD1, goes unchecked for lack of DNA. The CDR3 is 14 amino acids. CDR1 is MNHNS and CDR2 is SASEGT in the germline V gene. The CDR3 region is CASRARGLGSPLHF.

The chain uses TRBV10-3 and TRBJ2-5; checking the TCRdb D call of TRBD1 is not possible without DNA. There are 13 residues in the CDR3. CDR1 and CDR2 (germline): ENHRY, SYGVKD. The CDR3 here is CAISEMGEETQYF.

The CDR3 sequence is CASVKDTYNEQFF. The chain links TRBV5-1 to TRBJ2-1; checking the TCRdb D call of TRBD1 is not possible without DNA. CDR3 length: 13 amino acids. The germline V gene has CDR1 SGHRS and CDR2 YFSETQ.

The V call is TRBV7-9, the J call TRBJ2-3; with no DNA, the TCRdb D assignment of TRBD1 cannot be verified. The germline gives CDR1 SEHNR, CDR2 FQNEAQ (reference sequence). The CDR3 length is 15 residues. This CDR3 reads CASSSSRPDTDTQYF.

The V gene is TRBV10-3, the J gene TRBJ2-1; no DNA is available, so the TRBD2 call from TCRdb remains unchecked. This CDR3 is 13 amino acids long. CDR1 ENHRY and CDR2 SYGVKD come from the germline V gene. CDR3 loop: CAINLARDDEQFF.

CDR3 sequence: CASSQRQGIVRETQYF. J is TRBJ2-5 and V is TRBV7-2; without DNA, the TCRdb call of TRBD1 cannot be checked. From germline, CDR1 is SGHTA and CDR2 FQGNSA. The length of the CDR3 is 16 residues.

The gene calls are TRBV30 and TRBJ1-3. The CDR3 consists of 11 residues. Germline CDR1 reads GTSNPN; CDR2 reads SVGIG (reference sequence). The CDR3 loop reads CAVSRGNTIYF.

The chain links TRBV12-3 or TRBV12-4 to TRBJ1-1; with no DNA, the TCRdb D assignment of TRBD1 cannot be verified. The CDR3 is 15 amino acids. The CDR3 loop reads CASSRSGAPGTEAFF.

The rearrangement joins TRBV6-1 to TRBJ2-3; TCRdb calls TRBD2, which cannot be checked without DNA. Germline assignment: CDR1 MNHNS and CDR2 SASEGT. The CDR3 runs 17 residues. CDR3 region: CASRPSPGQLSTDTQYF.

The CDR3: CAWSPQAQETQYF. The rearrangement uses TRBV30 and TRBJ2-5. The germline V gene has CDR1 GTSNPN and CDR2 SVGIG (reference sequence). The CDR3 extends over 13 amino acids.